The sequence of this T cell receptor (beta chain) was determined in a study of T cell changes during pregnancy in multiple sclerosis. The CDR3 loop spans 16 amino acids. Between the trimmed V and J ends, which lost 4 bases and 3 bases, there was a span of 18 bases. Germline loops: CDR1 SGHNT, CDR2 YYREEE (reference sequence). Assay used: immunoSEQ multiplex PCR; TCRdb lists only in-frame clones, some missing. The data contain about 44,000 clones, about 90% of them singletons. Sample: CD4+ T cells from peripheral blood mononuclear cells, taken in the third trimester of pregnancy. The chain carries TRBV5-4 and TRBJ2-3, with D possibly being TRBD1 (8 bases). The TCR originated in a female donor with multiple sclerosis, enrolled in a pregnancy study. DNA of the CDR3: TGTGCCAGCAGCGGGACCTCACAGGGGGGGACAGATACGCAGTATTTT. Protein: CASSGTSQGGTDTQYF.